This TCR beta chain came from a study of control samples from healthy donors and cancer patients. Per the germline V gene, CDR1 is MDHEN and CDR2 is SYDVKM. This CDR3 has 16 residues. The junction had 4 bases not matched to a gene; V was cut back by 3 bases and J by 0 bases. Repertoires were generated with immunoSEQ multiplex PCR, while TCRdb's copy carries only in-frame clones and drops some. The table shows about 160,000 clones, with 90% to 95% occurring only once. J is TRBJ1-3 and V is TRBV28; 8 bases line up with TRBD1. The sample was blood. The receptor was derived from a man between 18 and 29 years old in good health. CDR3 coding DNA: TGTGCCAGCAGTTTTCGGACAGGGACCTCTGGAAACACCATATATTTT. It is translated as CASSFRTGTSGNTIYF.